This T cell receptor (beta chain) was observed in a study of chemoradiotherapy in HPV16-positive cancers. General observations from the study: HPV-specific T cells were functionally defined from only two HPV16-positive patients. Better recurrence-free survival went with HPV-responsive T-cell expansion in HPV16-positive patients. Non-HPV-specific T cells did not expand in tumors during treatment, whereas candidate HPV-specific clones and E7-related motifs did.

Here immunoSEQ multiplex PCR was the method, and the copy in TCRdb shows in-frame clones only, minus some. The sample consists of 3,200 or so clones, approximately 90% of them appearing once. Comment on this clone: Its target is not known.

Repeated repertoire sampling spanned the course of chemoradiotherapy. V was clipped by 4 bases and J by 0 bases, with 18 bases between them. The CDR3 length is 18 residues. Looked up from germline, CDR1 is LGHNA and CDR2 is YSLEER. The receptor comes from a human donor with HPV-associated anogenital cancer. The rearrangement uses TRBV4-3 and TRBJ1-4, with a possible D match to TRBD1 (6 bases). This sample comprised tumor tissue, obtained from a patient who underwent chemoradiotherapy. The CDR3 sequence: CASSLQPAGVATNEKLFF. CDR3 bases: TGCGCCAGCAGCCTCCAACCGGCAGGGGTGGCAACTAATGAAAAACTGTTTTTT.